Following are 17 T cell receptor beta chains from one sample sequenced in a study of molecular identifiers for immune sequencing clone quantification. TCRdb itself ran the PCR reads through MiXCR, one entry per CDR3 protein. The data show approximately 670,000 distinct CDR3 sequences, about 20% seen once. Sequenced input: naive CD8+ T cells from blood, with Jurkat cell RNA spiked in. The subset denotes: FACS-sorted CD8+CD4-CCR7+CD45RA+ naive T cells. These receptors all stem from a human donor in good health. Some libraries in this study had Jurkat cell RNA spiked in.

In this sample, this clonotype turned up many times. The chain links TRBV29-1 to TRBJ1-1; D uncertain. Trimming took 7 bases from V and 1 from J, leaving 10 bases between them. The CDR3 extends over 12 amino acids. Germline V gives CDR1 SQVTM, CDR2 ANQGSEA. The CDR3 nucleotides read TGCAGCGCAGTCCCGCAGAACACTGAAGCTTTCTTT. Amino acid sequence: CSAVPQNTEAFF.

In this sample, this clonotype turned up many times. The chain uses TRBV5-1 and TRBJ2-7; 10 positions match TRBD2. There are 15 residues in the CDR3. Losses at the gene ends were 4 bases for V and 4 bases for J; bases not matched to a gene: 8. CDR1 and CDR2 from the germline V gene are SGHRS and YFSETQ. The CDR3 DNA reads as TGCGCCAGCAGCCCGGATAGCGGGGGGAAGTACGAGCAGTACTTC. It is translated as CASSPDSGGKYEQYF.

The table lists this clonotype with a few counts. The chain is built from TRBV7-9 and TRBJ1-1, with D unresolved. V shed 3 bases and J shed 3 bases, with 14 bases lying between them. This CDR3 spans 15 amino acids. Germline CDR1 and CDR2: SEHNR and FQNEAQ (reference sequence). The CDR3: CASSLTLDGDTEAFF. The CDR3 DNA follows: TGTGCCAGCAGCTTGACTCTCGATGGGGACACTGAAGCTTTCTTT.

This clonotype has at least ten counts. The V gene is TRBV7-9, the J gene TRBJ1-4; D gene uncertain. The germline V gene has CDR1 SEHNR and CDR2 FQNEAQ (reference sequence). Trimming stripped 5 bases from V and 2 bases from J, with 15 bases between. This CDR3 has 16 residues. The chain's CDR3 is CASSPVTPGTNEKLFF. As DNA, the CDR3 is TGTGCCAGCAGCCCCGTAACCCCGGGGACTAATGAAAAACTGTTTTTT. The full variable domain, its missing parts supplied by reference TRBV7-9 and TRBJ1-4, is DTGVSQNPRHKITKRGQNVTFRCDPISEHNRLYWYRQTLGQGPEFLTYFQNEAQLEKSRLLSDRFSAERPKGSFSTLEIQRTEQGDSAMYLCASSPVTPGTNEKLFFGSGTQLSVL.

As for this clonotype: A read error may be the cause here, since a much bigger clone is one base away. V gene TRBV20-1 combines with J gene TRBJ2-7; D tentatively reads TRBD1 or TRBD2 (5 bases each). Germline loops: CDR1 DFQATT, CDR2 SNEGSKA (reference sequence). CDR3 length equals 14 residues. With 1 base removed from V and 3 bases from J, the gap between germline ends came to 13 bases. The CDR3 reads CSARGRGDLYEQYF. The CDR3 DNA is TGCAGTGCTAGAGGTCGAGGGGATCTCTACGAGCAGTACTTC.

The table lists this clonotype with many counts. The chain joins TRBV6-5 to TRBJ2-7; 10 bases are shared with TRBD1. The CDR3 is made up of 13 amino acids. V shed 6 bases and J 6 bases; nucleotides not matched to a gene: 5. Germline lookup yields CDR1 MNHEY and CDR2 SVGAGI. In nucleotides, the CDR3 is TGTGCCAGCAGAAGACAGGGGGCCGGCGAGCAGTACTTC. Protein product: CASRRQGAGEQYF.

Remarks on this clonotype: A much larger clone lies a single base off, so this may be a read error. V and J are TRBV7-9 and TRBJ2-3; D is unresolved. The CDR3 is made up of 12 amino acids. Germline lookup yields CDR1 SEHNR and CDR2 FQNEAQ (reference sequence). CDR3 region: CANSPSSYTQYF. The CDR3 nucleotides are TGTGCCAACAGCCCCAGTTCTTATACGCAGTATTTT.

Notes on this clonotype: One junction end does not reproduce the germline sequence, and a read error may be involved. The rearrangement joins TRBV27 to TRBJ2-3; tentatively, D is TRBD1 (5 bases). The CDR3 sequence is 13 residues long. The germline V gene encodes CDR1 MNHEY and CDR2 SMNVEV (reference sequence). As DNA, the CDR3 is TGTGCCAGCAGTTTTGAGAACACAGGTACGCAGTATTTT. Its translation: CASSFENTGTQYF.

In this sample, this clonotype turned up many times. This chain links TRBV10-3 with TRBJ2-3; 8 bases agree with TRBD2. After removal of 4 bases from V and 2 bases from J, the junction contained 2 bases not matched to a gene. Germline V lookup: CDR1 ENHRY, CDR2 SYGVKD. This CDR3 region has 14 residues. As DNA, the CDR3 is TGTGCCATCAGTGTAGCGGGGTACACAGATACGCAGTATTTT. It translates to CAISVAGYTDTQYF.

This clonotype was recorded many times. The chain combines TRBV29-1 with TRBJ1-1, with D tentatively TRBD1 (5 bases). CDR1 SQVTM and CDR2 ANQGSEA come from the germline V gene. The CDR3 runs to 14 residues. The germline V and J ends were trimmed by 7 bases and 0 bases, with 15 bases remaining between them. CDR3 nucleotides: TGCAGCGCTGAGGGGATACCGGTGAACACTGAAGCTTTCTTT. This translates into CSAEGIPVNTEAFF.

The V and J genes are TRBV4-1 and TRBJ2-1; 8 bases are a match to TRBD2. Losses at the gene ends were 1 base for V and 5 bases for J; bases not matched to a gene: 10. CDR1 is MGHRA, CDR2 YSYEKL, per germline. This CDR3 is built from 17 residues. CDR3 sequence: CASSQGVTGGPHNEQFF. CDR3 nucleotides: TGCGCCAGCAGCCAAGGCGTTACGGGGGGGCCCCACAATGAGCAGTTCTTC.

Notes on this clonotype: One junction end disagrees with the germline gene, perhaps due to a read error. The chain recombines TRBV20-1 with TRBJ2-2; TRBD2 agrees at 9 bases. The CDR3 extends over 18 amino acids. CDR1 DFQATT and CDR2 SNEGSKA come from the germline V gene (reference sequence). The chain's CDR3 is CGARDFPSGNPNTGELFF. The CDR3 nucleotides read TGCGGTGCTAGAGATTTTCCTAGCGGGAATCCGAACACCGGGGAGCTGTTTTTT.

The rearrangement uses TRBV9 and TRBJ1-3, with D tentatively TRBD1 (6 bases). This CDR3 region has 15 residues. Trimming removed 0 bases at V and 2 bases at J, with 9 bases between. Germline loops: CDR1 SGDLS, CDR2 YYNGEE. CDR3 nucleotide sequence: TGTGCCAGCAGCGTAGTAGAGGGGGCTGGAAACACCATATATTTT. Translation gives CASSVVEGAGNTIYF.

This clonotype was seen at least ten times. V and J are TRBV3-1 and TRBJ2-3, with 8 bases identical to TRBD2. From germline, CDR1 is LGHDT and CDR2 YNNKEL (reference sequence). This CDR3 region has 16 residues. V gave up 0 bases and J gave up 3 bases; unmatched junction bases: 5. DNA for the CDR3: TGTGCCAGCAGCCAAGAGGGACTAGGAAGGACAGATACGCAGTATTTT. As protein: CASSQEGLGRTDTQYF.

Ten or more counts support this clonotype. The V call is TRBV30, the J call TRBJ1-5; 8 nucleotides align to TRBD1. The CDR3 consists of 16 residues. Germline V gene sequence: CDR1 GTSNPN, CDR2 SVGIG (reference sequence). J lost 9 bases, V lost 1 base, and 14 bases had no gene match. In nucleotides, the CDR3 is TGTGCCTGGAGTGGGCCCTACACAGGGGGTAGAGGGCCCCAGCATTTT. This codes for CAWSGPYTGGRGPQHF. The full variable domain, its missing parts supplied by reference TRBV30 and TRBJ1-5, is SQTIHQWPATLVQPVGSPLSLECTVEGTSNPNLYWYRQAAGRGLQLLFYSVGIGQISSEVPQNLSASRPQDRQFILSSKKLLLSDSGFYLCAWSGPYTGGRGPQHFGDGTRLSIL.

This sequence joins TRBV4-3 and TRBJ1-5; TRBD1 agrees at 9 bases. CDR1 LGHNA and CDR2 YSLEER come from the germline V gene. V was pared by 0 bases and J by 5 bases, with 2 bases of the junction left unmatched. CDR3 length: 15 amino acids. CDR3 coding DNA: TGCGCCAGCAGCCAAGATACAGGGGGCTATCAGCCCCAGCATTTT. Translated, it gives CASSQDTGGYQPQHF.

As regards this clonotype: A far bigger clonotype differs at one base, so this is likely a read error. The chain joins TRBV20-1 to TRBJ2-7; D unclear. The germline V gene has CDR1 DFQATT and CDR2 SNEGSKA (reference sequence). The CDR3 is 11 amino acids. Here the CDR3 DNA reads TGCGGTGCTAGAGAGGCATACGAGCAGTACTTC. Translation: CGAREAYEQYF.